Below are 10 T cell receptor beta chains sequenced from a single sample in a study of blood T cell repertoires in COVID-19. Sequencing was performed with immunoSEQ multiplex PCR; in TCRdb, only in-frame clones are kept and a portion is missing. The table includes around 83,000 clones, more than 75% detected once. The sample taken for sequencing was peripheral blood. The receptors shown here come from an elderly man with active or convalescent COVID-19.

CDR3 in amino acids: CASAIRTGLNEKLFF. Written as DNA, the CDR3 is TGTGCCAGCGCAATCAGGACAGGGTTGAATGAAAAACTGTTTTTT. The chain couples TRBV7-9 to TRBJ1-4, with 8 bases aligning to TRBD1. Germline CDR1 and CDR2: SEHNR and FQNEAQ (reference sequence). Germline trimming cut 8 bases from V and 5 bases from J; bases unmatched to any gene: 10. The length of the CDR3 is 15 residues.

The rearrangement links TRBV5-1 to TRBJ2-5; D may be TRBD2 (5 bases). This CDR3 region has 14 residues. CDR1 is SGHRS, CDR2 YFSETQ, per germline. The V gene lost 2 bases and the J gene lost 1 base, with 9 bases spanning the gap. CDR3 nucleotides: TGCGCCAGCAGCTTACGCAGCGGCCAAGAGACCCAGTACTTC. Its protein product is CASSLRSGQETQYF. The full variable domain, with the rest looked up from reference TRBV5-1 and TRBJ2-5, is KAGVTQTPRYLIKTRGQQVTLSCSPISGHRSVSWYQQTPGQGLQFLFEYFSETQRNKGNFPGRFSGRQFSNSRSEMNVSTLELGDSALYLCASSLRSGQETQYFGPGTRLLVL.

The gene calls are TRBV18 and TRBJ2-2, with a tentative D call TRBD1 (5 bases). Germline loops: CDR1 KGHSH, CDR2 LQKENI. The CDR3 has 12 residues. Deletions cut 6 bases from V and 6 bases from J, with 8 bases between. Here the CDR3 DNA reads TGTGCCAGCTCGAAGGGGTCCGGGGAGCTGTTTTTT. It yields the protein CASSKGSGELFF. The full variable domain, rest sourced from reference TRBV18 and TRBJ2-2, is NAGVMQNPRHLVRRRGQEARLRCSPMKGHSHVYWYRQLPEEGLKFMVYLQKENIIDESGMPKERFSAEFPKEGPSILRIQQVVRGDSAAYFCASSKGSGELFFGEGSRLTVL.

As regards this clone: The sample contains more than one DNA sequence encoding this CDR3. In DNA, the CDR3 is TGTGCCAGCAGCCGACAGGGTGGGACCGGGGAGCTGTTTTTT. It specifies CASSRQGGTGELFF. This chain joins TRBV6-5 and TRBJ2-2, with 7 bases fitting TRBD1. The CDR3 covers 14 residues. Germline trimming cut 6 bases from V and 5 bases from J; bases unmatched to any gene: 6. Germline V CDR1 and CDR2: MNHEY, SVGAGI.

CDR3 coding DNA: TGTGCCAGCAGCTTCCCAGGGGGACCGGGCACAGATACGCAGTATTTT. Its protein product is CASSFPGGPGTDTQYF. V usage is TRBV7-2 and J usage is TRBJ2-3; 7 bases match TRBD1. V gave up 3 bases and J gave up 1 base; unmatched junction bases: 7. Germline V CDR1 and CDR2: SGHTA, FQGNSA. The CDR3 has 16 residues.

V gene TRBV30 combines with J gene TRBJ1-2, with TRBD1 matching over 10 bases. Germline lookup yields CDR1 GTSNPN and CDR2 SVGIG (reference sequence). V shed 5 bases and J 3 bases; nucleotides not matched to a gene: 9. The CDR3 runs 15 residues. CDR3 DNA: TGTGCCTGGTCGACAGGGGGCGTTGCAGACTATGGCTACACCTTC. Translated: CAWSTGGVADYGYTF.

This clone was counted a single time. The genes are TRBV6-5 and TRBJ1-3, with D possibly matching TRBD1 (5 bases). Trimming removed 0 bases at V and 2 bases at J, with 11 bases between. The CDR3 totals 16 residues. The germline CDR1 and CDR2 sequences are MNHEY and SVGAGI. The CDR3: CASSYSGPWAGNTIYF. DNA for the CDR3: TGTGCCAGCAGTTACTCGGGGCCCTGGGCTGGAAACACCATATATTTT.

This clone was counted a few times. This chain uses TRBV27 with TRBJ1-5, with D possibly TRBD1 on 6 matching bases. This CDR3 has 17 amino acids. Trimming removed 5 bases at V and 0 bases at J, with 17 bases between. From germline, CDR1 is MNHEY and CDR2 SMNVEV (reference sequence). CDR3 nucleotide sequence: TGTGCCAGCAGTGCAAAACTACAGGGTGCTAGCAATCAGCCCCAGCATTTT. This encodes CASSAKLQGASNQPQHF.

This sequence joins TRBV6-1 and TRBJ1-2, with 7 bases fitting TRBD1. The CDR3 runs 15 residues. Per the germline V gene, CDR1 is MNHNS and CDR2 is SASEGT. V lost 3 bases and J lost 4; bases outside the gene matches: 8. CDR3 loop: CASSDIQGVFYGYTF. In nucleotides, the CDR3 is TGTGCCAGCAGTGACATCCAGGGGGTCTTCTATGGCTACACCTTC.

This rearrangement joins TRBV3-1 (or the pseudogene TRBV3-2) to TRBJ2-7; D may be TRBD1 (5 bases). CDR3 size: 12 residues. With 2 bases removed from V and 8 bases from J, the gap between germline ends came to 10 bases. From germline, CDR1 is LGHDT and CDR2 YNNKEL (reference sequence). Written as DNA, the CDR3 is TGTGCCAGCAGCCAACAGGGTTTCAAGCAGTACGTC. Translating gives CASSQQGFKQYV.